The clone carrying this T cell receptor (beta chain) was detected only a few times. Antigen specificity is unknown. This CDR3 contains 16 residues. Trimming shortened V by 2 bases and J by 2 bases, and 14 bases separated the two germline ends. Germline V gene sequence: CDR1 MNHNY, CDR2 SVGAGI (reference sequence). TCRdb reprocessed the reads via MiXCR and lists one record per CDR3 protein. The table lists hundreds of thousands of distinct CDR3 sequences, less than 40% of them singletons. This entry is derived from a study of T cell repertoires in cytomegalovirus infection. About the study: Public TCR beta signatures marked donors with CMV infection and the matching HLA.

Study findings and constraints: People with CMV and the relevant HLA were identified by cumulative public TCR beta family frequency. Dominant in the ex vivo response were TCR beta clonotypes restricted by HLA-C and specific for CMV.

The sequencing sample was made of PBMCs. The V call is TRBV6-6, the J call TRBJ2-3; a weak D match, TRBD2 (6 bases). The origin of this receptor is a human donor in good health (CMV status not recorded). Some clones in this sample may be carry-over from other donors' samples. As DNA, the CDR3 is TGTGCCAGCAGTTACGAAGGCGGGGATGACACAGATACGCAGTATTTT. Protein product: CASSYEGGDDTDTQYF.